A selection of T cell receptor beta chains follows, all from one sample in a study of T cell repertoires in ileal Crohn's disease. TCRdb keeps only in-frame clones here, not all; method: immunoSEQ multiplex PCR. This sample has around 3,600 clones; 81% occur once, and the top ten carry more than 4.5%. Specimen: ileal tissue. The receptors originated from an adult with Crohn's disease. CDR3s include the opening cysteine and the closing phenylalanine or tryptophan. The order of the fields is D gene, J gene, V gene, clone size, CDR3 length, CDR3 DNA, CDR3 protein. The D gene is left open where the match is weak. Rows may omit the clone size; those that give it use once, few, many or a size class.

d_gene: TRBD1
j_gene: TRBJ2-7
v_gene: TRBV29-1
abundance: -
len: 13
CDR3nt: TGCAGCGTTGGGGAGACAGGGGGCTACGAGCAGTACTTC
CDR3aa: CSVGETGGYEQYF

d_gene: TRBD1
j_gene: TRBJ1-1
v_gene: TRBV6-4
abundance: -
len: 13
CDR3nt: TGTGCCAGCAGCCGGGACAGGGGTCTCGAAGCTTTCTTT
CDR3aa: CASSRDRGLEAFF

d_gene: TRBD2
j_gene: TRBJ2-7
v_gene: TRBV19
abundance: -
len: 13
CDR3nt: TGTGCCAGTAGTATTGACGGAGCGGGAGAGCAGTACTTC
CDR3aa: CASSIDGAGEQYF

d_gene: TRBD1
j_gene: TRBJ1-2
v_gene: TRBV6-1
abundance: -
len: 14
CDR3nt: TGTGCCAGCAGAGCCGGACAGGGCAACTATGGCTACACCTTC
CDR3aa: CASRAGQGNYGYTF

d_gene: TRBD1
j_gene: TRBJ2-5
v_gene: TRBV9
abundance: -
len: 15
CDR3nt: TGTGCCAGCAACGGGGGACAGGGCCTACAAGAGACCCAGTACTTC
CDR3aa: CASNGGQGLQETQYF

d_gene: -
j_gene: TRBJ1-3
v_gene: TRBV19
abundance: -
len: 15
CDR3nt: TGTGCCAGTAGTGCTACAGGGAACTCTGGAAACACCATATATTTT
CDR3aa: CASSATGNSGNTIYF

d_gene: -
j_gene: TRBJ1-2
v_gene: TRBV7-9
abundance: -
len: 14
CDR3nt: TGTGCCAGCAGCTCCGGACAGAGTCGATTTGGCTACACCTTC
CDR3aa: CASSSGQSRFGYTF

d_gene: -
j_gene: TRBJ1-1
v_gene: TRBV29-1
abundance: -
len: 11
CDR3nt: TGCAGCGCCCAACAGAACACTGAAGCTTTCTTT
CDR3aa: CSAQQNTEAFF

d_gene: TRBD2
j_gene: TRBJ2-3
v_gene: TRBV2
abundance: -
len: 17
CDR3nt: TGTGCCAGCAGCGTCCCGGGACTAGCGGGGCGCACAGATACGCAGTATTTT
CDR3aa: CASSVPGLAGRTDTQYF

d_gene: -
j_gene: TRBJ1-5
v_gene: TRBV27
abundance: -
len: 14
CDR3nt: TGTGCCAGCAGTGACCGGCGGGGAGATCAGCCCCAGCATTTT
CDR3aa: CASSDRRGDQPQHF

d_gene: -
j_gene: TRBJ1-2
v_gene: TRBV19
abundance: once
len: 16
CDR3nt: TGTGCCAGTATCCCAGGGGACCAACGAGCTAACTATGGCTACACCTTC
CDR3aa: CASIPGDQRANYGYTF

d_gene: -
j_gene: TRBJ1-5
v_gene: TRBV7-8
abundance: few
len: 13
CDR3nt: TGTGCCAGCAGCCCCATGGCCCATCAGCCCCAGCATTTT
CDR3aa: CASSPMAHQPQHF

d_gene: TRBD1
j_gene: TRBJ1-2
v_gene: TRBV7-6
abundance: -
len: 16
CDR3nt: TGTGCCAGCAGCTTAAGAGCCGGGACAGATCACTATGGCTACACCTTC
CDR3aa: CASSLRAGTDHYGYTF

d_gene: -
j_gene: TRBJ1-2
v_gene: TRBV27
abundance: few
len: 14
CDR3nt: TGTGCCAGCAGTTTATACCCAGCTAACTATGGCTACACCTTC
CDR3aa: CASSLYPANYGYTF

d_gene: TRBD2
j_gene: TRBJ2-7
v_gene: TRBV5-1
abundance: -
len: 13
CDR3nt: TGCGCCAGCAGCCCAGAGGCGGGGGGGCCTCGCTACTTC
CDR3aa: CASSPEAGGPRYF

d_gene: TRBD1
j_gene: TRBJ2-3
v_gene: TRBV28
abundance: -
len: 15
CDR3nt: TGTGCCAGCAGTTTTGGGACAGAGTCGACAGATACGCAGTATTTT
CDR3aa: CASSFGTESTDTQYF

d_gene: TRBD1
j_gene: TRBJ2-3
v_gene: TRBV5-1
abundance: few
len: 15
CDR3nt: TGCGCCAGCAGCTCCACCGGACAGGGCTCAGATACGCAGTATTTT
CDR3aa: CASSSTGQGSDTQYF

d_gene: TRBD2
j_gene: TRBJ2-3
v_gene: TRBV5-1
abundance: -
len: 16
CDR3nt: TGCGCCAGCAGCAAATCGACTAGCGGAATCACAGATACGCAGTATTTT
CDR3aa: CASSKSTSGITDTQYF

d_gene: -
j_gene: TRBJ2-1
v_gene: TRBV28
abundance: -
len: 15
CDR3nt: TGTGCCAGCAGCCCATACGACAGAGCCTACAATGAGCAGTTCTTC
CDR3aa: CASSPYDRAYNEQFF

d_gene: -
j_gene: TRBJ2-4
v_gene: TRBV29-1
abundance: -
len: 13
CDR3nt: TGCAGCGTTGAACAGGGGGCCAAAAACATTCAGTACTTC
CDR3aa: CSVEQGAKNIQYF

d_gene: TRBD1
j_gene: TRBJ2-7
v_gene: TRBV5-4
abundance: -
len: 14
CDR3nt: TGTGCCAGCAGCTTGGGGACAGGAACCTACGAGCAGTACTTC
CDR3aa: CASSLGTGTYEQYF

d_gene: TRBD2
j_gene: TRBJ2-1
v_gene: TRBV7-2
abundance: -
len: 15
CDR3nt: TGTGCCAGCAGGGCGGGGGACGGGGCCCACAATGAGCAGTTCTTC
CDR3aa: CASRAGDGAHNEQFF

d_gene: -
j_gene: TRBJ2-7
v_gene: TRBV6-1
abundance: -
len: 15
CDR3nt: TGTGCCAGCAGTGAATGGTCGGGGAGCTCCTACGAGCAGTACTTC
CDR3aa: CASSEWSGSSYEQYF

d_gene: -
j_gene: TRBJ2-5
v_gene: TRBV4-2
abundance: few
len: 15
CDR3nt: TGTGCCAGCAGCCAAGGTGGGGCCTACCAAGAGACCCAGTACTTC
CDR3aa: CASSQGGAYQETQYF

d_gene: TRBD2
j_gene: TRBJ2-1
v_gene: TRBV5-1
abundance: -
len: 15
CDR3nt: TGCGCCAGCAGCGGCGATGCTAGCGGGGAAGGTGAGCAGTTCTTC
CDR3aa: CASSGDASGEGEQFF

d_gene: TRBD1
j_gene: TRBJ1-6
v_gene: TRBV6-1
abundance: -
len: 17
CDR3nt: TGTGCCAGCAGTGAAGCGGGTTTGGGACAGATTAATTCACCCCTCCACTTT
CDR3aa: CASSEAGLGQINSPLHF

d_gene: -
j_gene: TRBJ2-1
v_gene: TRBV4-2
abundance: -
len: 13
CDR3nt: TGTGCCAGCAGCCCCCGGGATTACAATGAGCAGTTCTTC
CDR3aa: CASSPRDYNEQFF

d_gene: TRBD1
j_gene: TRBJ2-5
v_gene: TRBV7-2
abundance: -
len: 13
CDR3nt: TGTGCCAGTGGTACGAACAGGGGTAAGACCCAGTACTTC
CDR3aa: CASGTNRGKTQYF

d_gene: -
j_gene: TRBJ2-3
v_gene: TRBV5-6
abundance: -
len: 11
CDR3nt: TGTGCCAGCAGTTTCGTGGATACGCAGTATTTT
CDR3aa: CASSFVDTQYF

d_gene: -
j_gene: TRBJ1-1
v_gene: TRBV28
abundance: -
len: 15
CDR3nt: TGTGCCAGCAGTTTATCTACCGGGGGTAACACTGAAGCTTTCTTT
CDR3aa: CASSLSTGGNTEAFF

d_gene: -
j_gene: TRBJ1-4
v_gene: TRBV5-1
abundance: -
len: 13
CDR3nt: TGCGCCAGCTCCCCCCCGGGAAATGAAAAACTGTTTTTT
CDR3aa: CASSPPGNEKLFF

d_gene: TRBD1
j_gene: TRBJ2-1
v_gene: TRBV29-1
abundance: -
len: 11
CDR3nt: TGCAGCGCAGGGACAGCGCCTACTCAGTTCTTC
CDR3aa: CSAGTAPTQFF

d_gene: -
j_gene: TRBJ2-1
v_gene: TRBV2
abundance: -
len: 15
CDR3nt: TGTGCCAGCAGTGCATTTCAGGGCGCCTACAATGAGCAGTTCTTC
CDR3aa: CASSAFQGAYNEQFF

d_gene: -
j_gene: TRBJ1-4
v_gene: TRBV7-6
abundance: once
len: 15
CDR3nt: TGTGCCAGCAGCAGATATCAGGGGTGGGATGAAAAACTGTTTTTT
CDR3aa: CASSRYQGWDEKLFF

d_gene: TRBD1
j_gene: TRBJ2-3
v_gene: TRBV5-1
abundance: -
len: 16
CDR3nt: TGCGCCAGCAGTAGATCGGGACAGGCGAGCACAGATACGCAGTATTTT
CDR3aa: CASSRSGQASTDTQYF

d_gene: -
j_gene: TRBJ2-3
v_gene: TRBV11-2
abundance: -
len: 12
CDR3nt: TGTGCCAGCAGCCACACAGGGGAGGCCCGTCGTTTT
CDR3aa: CASSHTGEARRF

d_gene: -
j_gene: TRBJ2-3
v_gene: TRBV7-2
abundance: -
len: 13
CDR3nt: TGTGCCAGCAGCCCCCGACTAGTAGATACGCAGTATTTT
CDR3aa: CASSPRLVDTQYF